This TCR beta chain was recovered during a study of blood T cell repertoires in COVID-19. Looking at the study overall: Acute-phase and convalescent COVID-19 samples originated in the United States, Italy and Spain. PBMCs, B-cell-depleted T cells, or T cells provided the cDNA or gDNA that made up the material.

This CDR3 is 14 amino acids long. Germline CDR1 SQVTM, CDR2 ANQGSEA. The V and J ends lost 6 bases and 1 base respectively, with 15 bases between them. This clone was seen a handful of times. As processed by the authors: Amplification with reference gene primers provided the estimates of nucleated cell counts. The assay was immunoSEQ multiplex PCR, and TCRdb's table has in-frame clones only and misses some. D and trimming come from the DNA, and the V and J calls and clone size come from that table. The sample yields approximately 100,000 clones, 91% seen once. Sequencing was performed on peripheral blood. The clonotype originates from a man aged 50-59 years with acute or convalescent COVID-19. The chain is built from TRBV29-1 and TRBJ1-1; D unclear. CDR3 coding DNA: TGCAGCGTCAGCCTTTCGACGGGGAACACTGAAGCTTTCTTT. The encoded protein is CSVSLSTGNTEAFF. Full variable domain (remainder filled in from reference TRBV29-1 and TRBJ1-1): SAVISQKPSRDICQRGTSLTIQCQVDSQVTMMFWYRQQPGQSLTLIATANQGSEATYESGFVIDKFPISRPNLTFSTLTVSNMSPEDSSIYLCSVSLSTGNTEAFFGQGTRLTVV.